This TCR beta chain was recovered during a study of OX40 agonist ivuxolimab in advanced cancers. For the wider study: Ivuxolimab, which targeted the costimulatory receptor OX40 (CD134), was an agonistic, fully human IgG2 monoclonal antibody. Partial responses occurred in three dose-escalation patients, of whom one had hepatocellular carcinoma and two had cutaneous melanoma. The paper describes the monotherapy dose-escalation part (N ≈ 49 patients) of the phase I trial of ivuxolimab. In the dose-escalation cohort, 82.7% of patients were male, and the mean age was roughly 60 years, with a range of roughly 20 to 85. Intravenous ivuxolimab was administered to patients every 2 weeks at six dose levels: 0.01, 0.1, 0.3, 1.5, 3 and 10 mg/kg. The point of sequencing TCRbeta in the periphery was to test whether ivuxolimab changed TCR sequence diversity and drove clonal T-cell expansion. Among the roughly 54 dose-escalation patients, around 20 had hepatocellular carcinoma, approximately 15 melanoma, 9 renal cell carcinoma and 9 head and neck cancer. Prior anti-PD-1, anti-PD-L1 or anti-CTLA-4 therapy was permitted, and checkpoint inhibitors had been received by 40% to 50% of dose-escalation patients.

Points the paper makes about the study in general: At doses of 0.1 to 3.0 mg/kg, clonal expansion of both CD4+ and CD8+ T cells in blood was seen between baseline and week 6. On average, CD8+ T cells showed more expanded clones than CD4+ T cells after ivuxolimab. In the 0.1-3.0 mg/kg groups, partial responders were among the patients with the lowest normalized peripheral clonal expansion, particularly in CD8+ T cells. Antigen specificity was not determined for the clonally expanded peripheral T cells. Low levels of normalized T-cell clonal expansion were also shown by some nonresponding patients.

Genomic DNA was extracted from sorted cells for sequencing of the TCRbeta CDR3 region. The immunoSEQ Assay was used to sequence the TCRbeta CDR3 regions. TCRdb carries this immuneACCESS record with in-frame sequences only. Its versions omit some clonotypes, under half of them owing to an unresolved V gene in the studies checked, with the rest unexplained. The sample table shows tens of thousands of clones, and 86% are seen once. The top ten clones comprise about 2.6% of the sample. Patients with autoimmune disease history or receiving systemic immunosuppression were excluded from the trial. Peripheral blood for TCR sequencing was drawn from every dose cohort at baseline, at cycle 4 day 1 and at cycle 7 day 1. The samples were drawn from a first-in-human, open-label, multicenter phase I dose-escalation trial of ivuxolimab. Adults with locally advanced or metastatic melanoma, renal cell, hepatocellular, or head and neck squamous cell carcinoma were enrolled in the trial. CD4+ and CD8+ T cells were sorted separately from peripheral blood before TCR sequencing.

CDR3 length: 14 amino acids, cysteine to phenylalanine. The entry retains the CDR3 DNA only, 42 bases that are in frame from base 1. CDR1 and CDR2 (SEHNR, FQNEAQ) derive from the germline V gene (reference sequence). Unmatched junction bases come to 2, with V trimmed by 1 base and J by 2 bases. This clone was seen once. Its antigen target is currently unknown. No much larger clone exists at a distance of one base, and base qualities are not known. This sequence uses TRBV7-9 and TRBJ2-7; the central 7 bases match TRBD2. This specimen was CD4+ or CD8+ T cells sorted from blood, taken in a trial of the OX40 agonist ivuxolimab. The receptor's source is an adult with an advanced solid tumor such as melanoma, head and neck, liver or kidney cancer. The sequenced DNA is TGTGCCAGCAGCTTAGGACTAGCTGCCTACGAGCAGTACTTC. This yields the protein CASSLGLAAYEQYF.